A single sample gave rise to the 14 T cell receptor beta chains below, sequenced in a study of monozygotic twins with inflammatory bowel disease. TCRdb processed the 5' RACE reads again and assigns one entry to each CDR3 protein, with no DNA. Its listing shows about 200,000 distinct CDR3 sequences. Sequencing was performed on blood. The receptors were gathered from a human donor with ulcerative colitis or Crohn's disease, or a healthy co-twin of an affected twin (not recorded which).

The chain employs TRBV12-3 or TRBV12-4 and TRBJ1-2; TCRdb outputs TRBD1, but without DNA this stays unchecked. The CDR3 covers 13 residues. The chain's CDR3 is CASSGTEGYGYTF.

The chain carries TRBV10-2 and TRBJ1-1; absent DNA, TCRdb's TRBD1 call cannot be checked. This CDR3 region has 14 residues. Per the germline V gene, CDR1 is WSHSY and CDR2 is SAAADI. The CDR3 sequence is CASSESRGNTEAFF.

The chain joins TRBV6-5 to TRBJ2-1; TCRdb calls TRBD2, which cannot be checked without DNA. The CDR3 consists of 18 residues. From germline, CDR1 is MNHEY and CDR2 SVGAGI. The chain's CDR3 is CASSYSPASGALDDEQFF.

This chain links TRBV19 with TRBJ2-1; TCRdb's D gene call, TRBD2, goes unchecked for lack of DNA. This CDR3 contains 16 residues. Germline-derived CDR1 and CDR2 are LNHDA and SQIVND (reference sequence). CDR3 protein: CASSIGGTVFYNEQFF.

The chain employs TRBV28 and TRBJ2-1; the D gene TCRdb calls, TRBD2, cannot be checked with no DNA. Germline-derived CDR1 and CDR2 are MDHEN and SYDVKM. The CDR3 is 17 residues long. CDR3 region: CASSLSTLAGAYNEQFF.

This chain joins TRBV4-1 and TRBJ1-5. CDR3 size: 13 residues. Germline CDR1 reads MGHRA; CDR2 reads YSYEKL. This chain's CDR3 is CASSQQENQPQHF.

This chain uses TRBV7-2 with TRBJ2-2; the TCRdb D gene call, TRBD1, has no DNA to confirm it. The CDR3 extends over 17 amino acids. The V gene's germline CDR1 is SGHTA and CDR2 FQGNSA. CDR3 sequence: CASSLLTGDPNTGELFF.

Here the CDR3 reads CASSPRQTSYNEQFF. The chain employs TRBV18 and TRBJ2-1. This CDR3 has 15 residues. Germline lookup yields CDR1 KGHSH and CDR2 LQKENI.

This rearrangement joins TRBV5-1 to TRBJ2-1; TCRdb lists TRBD2, though no DNA is available to test this call. Germline lookup yields CDR1 SGHRS and CDR2 YFSETQ. The length of the CDR3 is 15 residues. CDR3 region: CASSSARTSYNEQFF.

CDR3 protein: CSVERGGNIQYF. This rearrangement joins TRBV29-1 to TRBJ2-4; TCRdb gives TRBD1 as the D gene, but with no DNA this cannot be confirmed. Germline lookup yields CDR1 SQVTM and CDR2 ANQGSEA. The CDR3 has 12 amino acids.

The rearrangement uses TRBV7-3 and TRBJ2-2; TCRdb returns TRBD2, unconfirmable since there is no DNA. The CDR3 has 12 amino acids. Germline-derived CDR1 and CDR2 are SGHTA and FQGTGA. This CDR3 is CASSPAGGKLFF.

The chain has TRBV7-9 and TRBJ2-1; the D call from TCRdb, TRBD2, cannot be confirmed without DNA. CDR1 is SEHNR, CDR2 FQNEAQ, per germline (reference sequence). This CDR3 is 16 amino acids long. CDR3 region: CASSLVSGSRGNEQFF. Drawing the rest from reference TRBV7-9 and TRBJ2-1, the complete variable domain is DTGVSQNPRHKITKRGQNVTFRCDPISEHNRLYWYRQTLGQGPEFLTYFQNEAQLEKSRLLSDRFSAERPKGSFSTLEIQRTEQGDSAMYLCASSLVSGSRGNEQFFGPGTRLTVL.

The V call is TRBV6-5, the J call TRBJ1-1. The CDR3 covers 14 residues. Germline values: CDR1 MNHEY, CDR2 SVGAGI. This chain's CDR3 is CASSYSSGRSEAFF.

V usage is TRBV5-4 and J usage is TRBJ2-4. Germline CDR1 is SGHNT and CDR2 is YYREEE (reference sequence). The CDR3 is 15 amino acids. The CDR3 sequence: CASSLGGAAKNIQYF. The entire variable domain, with the rest obtained from reference TRBV5-4 and TRBJ2-4, is as follows: ETGVTQSPTHLIKTRGQQVTLRCSSQSGHNTVSWYQQALGQGPQFIFQYYREEENGRGNFPPRFSGLQFPNYSSELNVNALELDDSALYLCASSLGGAAKNIQYFGAGTRLSVL.